Listed here are 16 T cell receptor beta chains from one sample, sequenced in a study of blood T cells in healthy people across ages. With a J-beta primer mix and a sample-barcoded 5' primer, a second PCR ran about 6 to 11 cycles. Each CDR3 protein gets one entry after TCRdb re-called the 5' RACE reads with MiXCR. The sample yields roughly 700,000 distinct CDR3 sequences, around 49% seen once. Sequenced material: blood. Every receptor here comes from a woman aged 55 to 70 in good health.

The V and J genes are TRBV7-9 and TRBJ1-1; unclear D gene. This CDR3 has 13 residues. Between the trimmed V and J ends, which lost 2 bases and 6 bases, there was a span of 10 bases. In germline, CDR1 is SEHNR, CDR2 FQNEAQ (reference sequence). The CDR3 DNA is TGTGCCAGCAGCTTAACGGAGGTGGCTGAAGCTTTCTTT. Its protein is CASSLTEVAEAFF.

This chain uses TRBV6-1 with TRBJ1-2, with no clear D. There are 13 residues in the CDR3. V was pared by 7 bases and J by 0 bases, with 9 bases between. Germline V CDR1 and CDR2: MNHNS, SASEGT. Here the CDR3 reads CASTGGANYGYTF. Here the CDR3 DNA reads TGTGCCAGCACCGGCGGAGCTAACTATGGCTACACCTTC.

With respect to this clonotype: A read error may account for a junction end that differs from germline. This rearrangement joins TRBV6-6 to TRBJ1-5, with D possibly being TRBD1 (6 bases). This CDR3 has 13 amino acids. Germline-derived CDR1 and CDR2 are MNHNY and SVGAGI (reference sequence). The CDR3 DNA is TGTGCCAGCAGTGGACAGATCAATCAGCCCCGGCATTTT. This sequence encodes CASSGQINQPRHF.

The chain joins TRBV7-3 to TRBJ2-6; a weak D match, TRBD1 (6 bases). Germline CDR1 and CDR2: SGHTA and FQGTGA. This CDR3 is 17 amino acids long. Trimming removed 2 bases at V and 2 bases at J, with 13 bases between. The DNA of the CDR3 is TGTGCCAGCAGCTTAGAACCCCACAGGGCTGGGGCCAACGTCCTGACTTTC. It codes for CASSLEPHRAGANVLTF.

The chain links TRBV10-3 to TRBJ2-1, with D unclear. The DNA end is a closer match to TRBJ2-7, so the J assignment may be wrong. CDR1 is ENHRY and CDR2 is SYGVKD in the germline V gene. The CDR3 runs 13 residues. The chain's CDR3 is CAISPNSYNEQYF. The CDR3 DNA reads as TGTGCCATCTCCCCCAATTCCTACAATGAGCAGTACTTC.

The rearrangement uses TRBV7-9 and TRBJ2-3, with D hard to call. Germline values: CDR1 SEHNR, CDR2 FQNEAQ (reference sequence). The CDR3 totals 14 residues. V was shortened by 1 base and J by 6 bases, with 11 bases between the two germline ends. The CDR3 sequence: CASSLVAGRDTQYF. The CDR3 DNA is TGTGCCAGCAGCTTAGTTGCAGGACGGGATACGCAGTATTTT.

The chain joins TRBV24-1 to TRBJ1-4, with 7 bases matching TRBD1. Germline V gene sequence: CDR1 KGHDR, CDR2 SFDVKD. CDR3 length: 15 residues. V shed 4 bases, J shed 14 bases, and the junction held 15 bases outside the gene matches. The CDR3 sequence is CATSDTRDSVLKLFF. The CDR3 DNA follows: TGTGCCACCAGTGACACCCGGGACAGTGTTTTAAAGCTGTTTTTT.

CDR3 bases: TGTGCCAGCTCACCACGTCTTGGCGGGTTCGATGAGCAGTTCTTC. Encoded protein: CASSPRLGGFDEQFF. The chain is built from TRBV18 and TRBJ2-1; D perhaps matches TRBD2 (5 bases). CDR1 and CDR2 from the germline V gene are KGHSH and LQKENI. The CDR3 loop spans 15 amino acids. Trimming removed 1 base at V and 8 bases at J, with 15 bases between. Together with reference TRBV18 and TRBJ2-1, the CDR3 gives the full variable domain: NAGVMQNPRHLVRRRGQEARLRCSPMKGHSHVYWYRQLPEEGLKFMVYLQKENIIDESGMPKERFSAEFPKEGPSILRIQQVVRGDSAAYFCASSPRLGGFDEQFFGPGTRLTVL.

The chain uses TRBV27 and TRBJ2-7; D not resolved. This CDR3 has 13 amino acids. Between the trimmed V and J ends, which lost 5 bases and 0 bases, there was a span of 8 bases. CDR1 is MNHEY and CDR2 is SMNVEV in the germline V gene (reference sequence). This CDR3 reads CASSPIYSYEQYF. The CDR3 bases are TGTGCCAGCAGTCCGATATACTCCTACGAGCAGTACTTC.

In its sample, this clonotype was seen a few times. J is TRBJ2-7 and V is TRBV9; TRBD1 is a possible D gene (6 bases). V lost 3 bases to trimming and J lost 0 bases, with 10 bases between them. CDR1 and CDR2 from the germline V gene are SGDLS and YYNGEE. The CDR3 is 14 residues long. CDR3 residues: CASSAGTPSYEQYF. The CDR3 region has the DNA TGTGCCAGCAGCGCCGGGACACCCTCCTACGAGCAGTACTTC.

This clonotype was seen only a few times. The V call is TRBV7-9, the J call TRBJ2-2; perhaps TRBD1 as D (6 bases). Germline loops: CDR1 SEHNR, CDR2 FQNEAQ (reference sequence). Trimming shortened V by 8 bases and J by 0 bases, and 16 bases separated the two germline ends. CDR3 length: 16 amino acids. CDR3 nucleotides: TGTGCCAGCGGGGTCATGGGGACATCGAACACCGGGGAGCTGTTTTTT. Its protein product is CASGVMGTSNTGELFF.

The V and J genes are TRBV6-2 or TRBV6-3 and TRBJ1-5; D remains ambiguous. The CDR3 totals 13 residues. Trimming pared 6 bases from V and 3 bases from J, leaving 9 bases between. From germline, CDR1 is MNHEY and CDR2 SVGEGT. CDR3 amino acids: CASRGKDNQPQHF. The CDR3 bases are TGTGCCAGCAGAGGGAAGGACAATCAGCCCCAGCATTTT.

The CDR3 DNA reads TGTGCCAGCAGCTTGTCGGGTTCTGAAGCTTTCTTT. Its protein product is CASSLSGSEAFF. This chain joins TRBV5-6 and TRBJ1-1; D call uncertain. The CDR3 loop spans 12 amino acids. CDR1 and CDR2 (germline): SGHDT, YYEEEE. With 1 base removed from V and 6 bases from J, the gap between germline ends came to 7 bases.

The DNA of the CDR3 is TGTGCCACCAGTGATGTCACAGGGGGATACAATGAGCAGTTCTTC. It yields the protein CATSDVTGGYNEQFF. This rearrangement joins TRBV24-1 to TRBJ2-1; 8 bases align to TRBD1. The CDR3 has 15 amino acids. V lost 3 bases, J lost 4 bases, and 4 bases stayed unmatched. The germline gives CDR1 KGHDR, CDR2 SFDVKD.

The J gene is TRBJ2-5, the V gene TRBV29-1; 10 bases match TRBD1. The assigned J gene may be wrong: the sequence end matches TRBJ2-7 better. CDR1 is SQVTM, CDR2 ANQGSEA, per germline. The CDR3 is 13 amino acids. CDR3 DNA: TGCAGCGTTGTAGGGACAGGGGTATACGAGCAGTACTTC. As protein: CSVVGTGVYEQYF.

A remark on this clonotype: One junction end does not reproduce the germline sequence, and a read error may be involved. This chain links TRBV7-9 with TRBJ2-1; 7 bases are shared with TRBD1. The CDR3 covers 16 residues. Germline assignment: CDR1 SEHNR and CDR2 FQNEAQ (reference sequence). CDR3 sequence: CAGSILTRDSHNEQFF. CDR3 nucleotide sequence: TGTGCCGGCAGCATCCTGACGAGGGACAGCCACAATGAGCAGTTCTTC.